This T cell receptor (beta chain) was captured by sequencing in a study of shared clonotypes between healthy human individuals. Libraries were prepared by immunoSEQ multiplex PCR; TCRdb keeps only in-frame clonotypes and omits some of them. The sample lists hundreds of thousands of clones, less than 80% occurring once. This CDR3 has 17 residues. With 3 bases removed from V and 7 bases from J, the gap between germline ends came to 22 bases. Germline V gene data show CDR1 as MGHDK and CDR2 as SYGVNS. This sequence originates from a woman in her thirties in good health. What was sequenced was memory CD4+ T cells sorted from blood. The subset is: CD45RA-negative fraction. This chain joins TRBV25-1 and TRBJ2-4; TRBD2 is a possible D gene (5 bases). CDR3 sequence reads: CASSDKAAPSHWNIQYF. In nucleotides, the CDR3 is TGTGCCAGCAGTGATAAAGCTGCTCCTAGCCATTGGAACATTCAGTACTTC. Combining the CDR3 with reference TRBV25-1 and TRBJ2-4 gives the whole variable domain EADIYQTPRYLVIGTGKKITLECSQTMGHDKMYWYQQDPGMELHLIHYSYGVNSTEKGDLSSESTVSRIRTEHFPLTLESARPSHTSQYLCASSDKAAPSHWNIQYFGAGTRLSVL.